This record looks at one T cell receptor beta chain sequence and its context. This sample stems from a study of blood T cell repertoires in COVID-19. Clones were sequenced by immunoSEQ multiplex PCR, and TCRdb holds only the in-frame ones, with some missing. Of over 300,000 clones detected, over 75% appear once; the ten largest clones hold around 9.3%. V gave up 7 bases and J gave up 6 bases, with 19 bases separating them. CDR1 and CDR2 (germline): MNHEY, SMNVEV (reference sequence). The CDR3 runs to 15 residues. Sequencing was done on a sample of PBMCs or T cells enriched from blood (not recorded which). V is TRBV27 and J is TRBJ1-3; possibly TRBD1 for D (5 bases). The receptor comes from a woman aged 18-35 years who had recovered from COVID-19. The CDR3 DNA reads as TGTGCCAGCAAGGCAGGGAAAGGCCCGCTAAACACCATATATTTT. Translation gives CASKAGKGPLNTIYF.